This TCR beta chain stems from a study of patients and donors after allogeneic stem cell transplantation. Between the trimmed V and J ends, which lost 1 base and 0 bases, there was a span of 10 bases. This CDR3 is 15 amino acids long. The germline gives CDR1 MNHNS, CDR2 SASEGT. Using its own MiXCR run on the RT-PCR reads, TCRdb lists one record per CDR3 protein. The data contain about 150,000 distinct CDR3 sequences, about a quarter of them singletons. Input material: blood, either unsorted or a sorted T cell fraction (not recorded which). The chain recombines TRBV6-1 with TRBJ2-7, with TRBD1 as a possible D gene (6 bases). The receptor was isolated from a human donor who was either an allogeneic HSCT recipient or a stem cell or donor lymphocyte infusion donor (not recorded which). It is not recorded whose cells these are; they may come from a transplant donor. In DNA form, the CDR3 reads TGTGCCAGCAGTGAAGGACAGGCCTACTCCTACGAGCAGTACTTC. Its translation is CASSEGQAYSYEQYF.